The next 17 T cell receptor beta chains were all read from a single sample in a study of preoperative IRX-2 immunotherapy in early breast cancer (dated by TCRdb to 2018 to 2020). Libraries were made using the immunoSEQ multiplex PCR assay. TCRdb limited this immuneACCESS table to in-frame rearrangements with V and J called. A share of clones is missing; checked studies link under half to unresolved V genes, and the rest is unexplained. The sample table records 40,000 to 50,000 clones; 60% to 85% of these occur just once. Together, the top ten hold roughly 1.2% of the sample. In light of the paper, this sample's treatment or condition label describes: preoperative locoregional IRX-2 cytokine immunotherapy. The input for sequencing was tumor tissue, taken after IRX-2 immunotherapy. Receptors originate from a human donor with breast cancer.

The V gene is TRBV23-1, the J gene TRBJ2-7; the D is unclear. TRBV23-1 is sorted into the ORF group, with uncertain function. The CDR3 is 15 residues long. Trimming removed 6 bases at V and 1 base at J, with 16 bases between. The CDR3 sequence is CASSQLNQESYEQYF. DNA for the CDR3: TGCGCCAGCAGCCAACTCAACCAGGAGTCCTACGAGCAGTACTTC.

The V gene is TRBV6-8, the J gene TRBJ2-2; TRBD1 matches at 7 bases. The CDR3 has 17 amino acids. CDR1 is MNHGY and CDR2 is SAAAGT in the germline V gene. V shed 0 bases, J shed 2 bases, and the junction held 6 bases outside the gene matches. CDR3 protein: CASSYSKGGLNTGELFF. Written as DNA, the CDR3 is TGTGCCAGCAGTTACTCGAAAGGGGGCTTAAACACCGGGGAGCTGTTTTTT.

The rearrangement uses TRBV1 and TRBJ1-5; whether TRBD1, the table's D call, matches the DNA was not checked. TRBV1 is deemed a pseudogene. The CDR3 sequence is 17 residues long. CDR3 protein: CASSQVEGQGSNQPQHF. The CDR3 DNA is TGCGCCAGCAGCCAAGTTGAAGGACAGGGGAGCAATCAGCCCCAGCATTTT.

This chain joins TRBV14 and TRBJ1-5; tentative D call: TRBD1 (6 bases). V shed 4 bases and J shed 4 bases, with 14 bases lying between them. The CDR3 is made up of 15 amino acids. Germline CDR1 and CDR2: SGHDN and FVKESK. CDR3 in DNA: TGTGCCAGCAGCCCTCCGGACAGTGGAAATCAGCCCCAGCATTTT. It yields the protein CASSPPDSGNQPQHF.

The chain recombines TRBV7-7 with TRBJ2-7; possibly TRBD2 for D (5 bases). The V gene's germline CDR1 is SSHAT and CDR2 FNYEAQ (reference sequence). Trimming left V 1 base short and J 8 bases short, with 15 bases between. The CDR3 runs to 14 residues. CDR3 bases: TGTGCCAGCAGCTTAGGACTATCCGTCGGCAAGCAGTACTTC. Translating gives CASSLGLSVGKQYF. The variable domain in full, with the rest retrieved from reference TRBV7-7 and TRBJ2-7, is GAGVSQSPRYKVTKRGQDVTLRCDPISSHATLYWYQQALGQGPEFLTYFNYEAQPDKSGLPSDRFSAERPEGSISTLTIQRTEQRDSAMYRCASSLGLSVGKQYFGPGTRLTVT.

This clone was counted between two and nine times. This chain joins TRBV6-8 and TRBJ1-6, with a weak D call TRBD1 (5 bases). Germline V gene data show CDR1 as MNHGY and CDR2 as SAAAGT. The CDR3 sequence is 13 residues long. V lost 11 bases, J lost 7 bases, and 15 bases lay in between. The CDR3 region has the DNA TGTGCCGTGGGACCCCAAGGGAATTCACCCCTCCACTTT. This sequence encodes CAVGPQGNSPLHF.

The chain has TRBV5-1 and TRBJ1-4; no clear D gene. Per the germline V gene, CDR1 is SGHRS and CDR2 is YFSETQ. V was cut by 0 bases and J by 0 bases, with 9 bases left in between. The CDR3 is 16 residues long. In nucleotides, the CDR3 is TGCGCCAGCAGCTTGGAGGCGGCTTCAACTAATGAAAAACTGTTTTTT. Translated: CASSLEAASTNEKLFF. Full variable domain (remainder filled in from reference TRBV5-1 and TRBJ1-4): KAGVTQTPRYLIKTRGQQVTLSCSPISGHRSVSWYQQTPGQGLQFLFEYFSETQRNKGNFPGRFSGRQFSNSRSEMNVSTLELGDSALYLCASSLEAASTNEKLFFGSGTQLSVL.

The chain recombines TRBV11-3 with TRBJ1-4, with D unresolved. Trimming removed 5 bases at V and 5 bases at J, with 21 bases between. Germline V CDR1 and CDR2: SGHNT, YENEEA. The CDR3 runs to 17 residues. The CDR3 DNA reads TGTGCCAGCAGCCAAGCAGTTGGCAGCCGTTTAAATGAAAAACTGTTTTTT. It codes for CASSQAVGSRLNEKLFF.

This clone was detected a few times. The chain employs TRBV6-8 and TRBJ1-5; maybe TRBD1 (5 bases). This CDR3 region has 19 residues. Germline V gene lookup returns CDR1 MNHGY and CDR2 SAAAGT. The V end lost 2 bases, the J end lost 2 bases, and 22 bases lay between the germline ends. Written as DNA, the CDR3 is TGTGCCAGCAGTTACGCGGCCGGGACTTCTCAAGGGGGCAATCAGCCCCAGCATTTT. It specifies CASSYAAGTSQGGNQPQHF.

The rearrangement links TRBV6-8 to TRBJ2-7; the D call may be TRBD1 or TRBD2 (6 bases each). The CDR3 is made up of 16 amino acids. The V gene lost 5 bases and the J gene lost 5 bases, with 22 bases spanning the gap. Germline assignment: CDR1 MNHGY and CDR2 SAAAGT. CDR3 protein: CASSQRPGASRDEQYF. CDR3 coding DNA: TGTGCCAGCAGTCAACGGCCGGGGGCGAGTAGGGACGAGCAGTACTTC.

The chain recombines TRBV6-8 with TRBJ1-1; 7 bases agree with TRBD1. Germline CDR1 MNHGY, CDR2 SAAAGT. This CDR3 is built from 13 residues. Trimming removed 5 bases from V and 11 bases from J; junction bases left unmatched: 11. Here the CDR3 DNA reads TGTGCCAGCAGTGACTACAGGGGTAGCTTTGCTTTCTTT. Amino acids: CASSDYRGSFAFF.

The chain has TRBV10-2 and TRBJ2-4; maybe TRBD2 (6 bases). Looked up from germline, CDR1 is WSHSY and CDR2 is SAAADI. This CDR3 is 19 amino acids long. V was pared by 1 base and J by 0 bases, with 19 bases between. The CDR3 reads CASSELFPSASLAKNIQYF. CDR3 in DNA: TGCGCCAGCAGTGAGTTGTTTCCTAGCGCCTCCCTAGCCAAAAACATTCAGTACTTC.

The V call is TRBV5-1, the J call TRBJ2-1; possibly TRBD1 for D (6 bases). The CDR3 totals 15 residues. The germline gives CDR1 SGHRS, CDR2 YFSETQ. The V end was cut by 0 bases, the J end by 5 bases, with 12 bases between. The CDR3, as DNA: TGCGCCAGCAGCTTGGTGGGGGCCGGGGACAATGAGCAGTTCTTC. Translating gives CASSLVGAGDNEQFF. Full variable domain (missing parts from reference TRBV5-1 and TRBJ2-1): KAGVTQTPRYLIKTRGQQVTLSCSPISGHRSVSWYQQTPGQGLQFLFEYFSETQRNKGNFPGRFSGRQFSNSRSEMNVSTLELGDSALYLCASSLVGAGDNEQFFGPGTRLTVL.

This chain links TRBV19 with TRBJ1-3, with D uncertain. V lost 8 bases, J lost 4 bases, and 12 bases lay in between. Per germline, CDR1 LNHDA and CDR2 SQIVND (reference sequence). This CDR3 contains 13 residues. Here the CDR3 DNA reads TGTGCCAGTGCCCCCCGCGTCGGAAACACCATATATTTT. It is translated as CASAPRVGNTIYF.

CDR3 DNA: TGTGCCAGCAGCGCCTTCCCGGGGAGTCCCAATCAGCCCCAGCATTTT. This encodes CASSAFPGSPNQPQHF. The chain couples TRBV11-3 to TRBJ1-5; D unresolved. Germline lookup yields CDR1 SGHNT and CDR2 YENEEA. Trimming stripped 5 bases from V and 3 bases from J, with 17 bases between. The CDR3 runs 16 residues. The whole variable domain, remainder taken from reference TRBV11-3 and TRBJ1-5, is EAGVVQSPRYKIIEKKQPVAFWCNPISGHNTLYWYLQNLGQGPELLIRYENEEAVDDSQLPKDRFSAERLKGVDSTLKIQPAELGDSAVYLCASSAFPGSPNQPQHFGDGTRLSIL.

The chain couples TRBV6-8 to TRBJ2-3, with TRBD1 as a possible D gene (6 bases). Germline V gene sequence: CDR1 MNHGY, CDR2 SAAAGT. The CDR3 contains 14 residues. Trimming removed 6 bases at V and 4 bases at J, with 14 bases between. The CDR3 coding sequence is TGTGCCAGCAGAAGGGACACCTCCGCAGATACGCAGTATTTT. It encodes CASRRDTSADTQYF.

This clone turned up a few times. The CDR3 sequence: CASSLGYRASGNTIYF. The CDR3 DNA reads as TGCGCCAGCAGCTTGGGTTATCGGGCTTCCGGAAACACCATATATTTT. The V and J genes are TRBV5-1 and TRBJ1-3; D uncertain. Germline V CDR1 and CDR2: SGHRS, YFSETQ. This CDR3 comprises 16 residues. Between the trimmed V and J ends, which lost 0 bases and 4 bases, there was a span of 14 bases.